The next 23 T cell receptor beta chains were all read from a single sample in a study of T cells after yellow fever vaccination. MiXCR, run by TCRdb on the 5' RACE reads, gives a single entry per CDR3 protein. Here the sample spans about 260,000 distinct CDR3 sequences, roughly 3.5% being singletons. Sequences were derived from PBMCs, sampled 15 days after the yellow fever booster vaccination. The source of these receptors is a man aged 18-30 years who received the YFV17D yellow fever vaccine.

This clonotype appeared many times. The chain is built from TRBV4-2 and TRBJ1-1; unclear D gene. This CDR3 is 12 amino acids long. Trimming left V 3 bases short and J 7 bases short, with 9 bases between. Germline V CDR1 and CDR2: LGHNA, YNFKEQ. The DNA of the CDR3 is TGTGCCAGCAGCCAGGTAGGACTTGAAGCTTTCTTT. It yields the protein CASSQVGLEAFF.

In this sample, this clonotype turned up many times. The chain couples TRBV7-8 to TRBJ2-2; TRBD1 agrees at 12 bases. Trimming took 5 bases from V and 4 from J; bases not matched to a gene: 5. This CDR3 has 16 residues. Looked up from germline, CDR1 is SGHVS and CDR2 is FQNEAQ. The DNA of the CDR3 is TGTGCCAGCAGCCCGGGGACAGGGGGCGGCACCGGGGAGCTGTTTTTT. This translates into CASSPGTGGGTGELFF.

Ten or more counts support this clonotype. The chain recombines TRBV6-6 with TRBJ2-5, with TRBD2 as a possible D gene (6 bases). The germline gives CDR1 MNHNY, CDR2 SVGAGI (reference sequence). V was trimmed by 7 bases and J by 3 bases, leaving 24 bases between them. There are 17 residues in the CDR3. CDR3 sequence (DNA): TGTGCCAGCATCAATATTGGAGGGGCTAGCAGAGAAGAGACCCAGTACTTC. This codes for CASINIGGASREETQYF.

This clonotype was counted at least ten times. This chain uses TRBV5-6 with TRBJ2-1; 8 nucleotides line up with TRBD1. Looked up from germline, CDR1 is SGHDT and CDR2 is YYEEEE. The trim removed 0 bases at V and 3 bases at J, leaving 8 bases unmatched. This CDR3 is built from 17 residues. CDR3 coding DNA: TGTGCCAGCAGCTTGGATGGGAGACAGGGGATCTACAATGAGCAGTTCTTC. Translation gives CASSLDGRQGIYNEQFF.

This clonotype was detected many times. V usage is TRBV4-1 and J usage is TRBJ2-7; TRBD1 matches 9 bases. This CDR3 has 13 amino acids. Looked up from germline, CDR1 is MGHRA and CDR2 is YSYEKL. V was pared by 3 bases and J by 5 bases, with 2 bases of the junction left unmatched. The CDR3 here is CASSQRQGDEQYV. DNA for the CDR3: TGCGCCAGCAGCCAGAGACAGGGGGACGAGCAGTACGTC.

This clonotype came up many times. The V gene is TRBV28, the J gene TRBJ2-7; TRBD2 aligns across 7 bases. Losses at the gene ends were 2 bases for V and 7 bases for J; bases not matched to a gene: 2. The CDR3 runs to 12 residues. CDR1 and CDR2 (germline): MDHEN, SYDVKM. CDR3 DNA: TGTGCCAGCAGTTTACAAGCGGGGGAGCAGTACGTC. Translation gives CASSLQAGEQYV.

This clonotype appeared many times. This chain uses TRBV7-9 with TRBJ1-1; D might be TRBD1 (5 bases). CDR3 length equals 15 residues. CDR1 is SEHNR, CDR2 FQNEAQ, per germline (reference sequence). V lost 3 bases and J 1 base, leaving 12 bases between the germline ends. The chain's CDR3 is CASSFGGSQNTEAFF. DNA of the CDR3: TGTGCCAGCAGCTTCGGGGGAAGCCAGAACACTGAAGCTTTCTTT.

V usage is TRBV6-2 or TRBV6-3 and J usage is TRBJ2-7; the match to TRBD1 covers 8 bases. Unmatched junction bases numbered 6, after V lost 7 bases and J lost 1 base. The CDR3 loop spans 14 amino acids. In germline, CDR1 is MNHEY, CDR2 SVGEGT. Here the CDR3 reads CASITTGDSYEQYF. The CDR3 DNA reads TGTGCCAGCATCACGACAGGGGATTCCTACGAGCAGTACTTC.

At least ten counts were recorded for this clonotype. This chain uses TRBV15 with TRBJ2-7, with D maybe TRBD2 (5 bases). Trimming left V 1 base short and J 2 bases short, with 9 bases between. This CDR3 contains 14 residues. CDR1 and CDR2 (germline): LNHNV, YYDKDF (reference sequence). The CDR3 DNA reads TGTGCCACCAGCAGAGGGGAGACTCCCTACGAGCAGTACGTC. Protein sequence: CATSRGETPYEQYV.

This clonotype has ten or more counts. The V gene is TRBV7-3, the J gene TRBJ2-4; TRBD2 agrees at 7 bases. V was pared by 3 bases and J by 8 bases, with 4 bases of the junction left unmatched. The germline V gene has CDR1 SGHTA and CDR2 FQGTGA. This CDR3 has 13 residues. CDR3 in DNA: TGTGCCAGCAGCTTCGGGGGAGGGGACATTCAGTACTTC. Protein: CASSFGGGDIQYF.

This clonotype was picked up one time. A much larger clone lies a single base off, so this may be a read error. The genes are TRBV20-1 and TRBJ1-5; D possibly corresponds to TRBD1 (6 bases). Germline V gene sequence: CDR1 DFQATT, CDR2 SNEGSKA (reference sequence). This CDR3 spans 13 amino acids. The CDR3 region is CSAWTASNQTQHF. The CDR3 bases are TGCAGTGCGTGGACAGCTAGCAATCAGACCCAGCATTTT.

This clonotype was detected many times. CDR3 coding DNA: TGTGCCAGCAGTGAAATGGGCTTTGGGACAGGGCCCAATGAGCAGTTCTTC. Its protein is CASSEMGFGTGPNEQFF. V and J are TRBV28 and TRBJ2-1; 9 bases are shared with TRBD1. The CDR3 loop spans 17 amino acids. The junction had 14 bases not matched to a gene; V was cut back by 5 bases and J by 6 bases. Germline V CDR1 and CDR2: MDHEN, SYDVKM.

This clonotype has a count of ten or more. The rearrangement links TRBV7-9 to TRBJ2-1; 7 nucleotides line up with TRBD1. V dropped 5 bases and J dropped 8; count of bases not matched to a gene: 9. The V gene's germline CDR1 is SEHNR and CDR2 FQNEAQ (reference sequence). CDR3 length: 14 amino acids. The CDR3 nucleotides are TGTGCCAGCAGCCTCCGGGACAGAAACTATGAGCAGTTCTTC. Amino acids: CASSLRDRNYEQFF.

This clonotype has at least ten counts. The rearrangement uses TRBV7-9 and TRBJ1-1; D is uncertain. Germline V gene lookup returns CDR1 SEHNR and CDR2 FQNEAQ (reference sequence). There are 15 residues in the CDR3. Between the trimmed V and J ends, which lost 0 bases and 1 base, there was a span of 9 bases. CDR3 sequence reads: CASSLAVPWNTEAFF. In DNA, the CDR3 is TGTGCCAGCAGCTTAGCAGTTCCCTGGAACACTGAAGCTTTCTTT. Variable domain in full (rest from reference TRBV7-9 and TRBJ1-1): DTGVSQNPRHKITKRGQNVTFRCDPISEHNRLYWYRQTLGQGPEFLTYFQNEAQLEKSRLLSDRFSAERPKGSFSTLEIQRTEQGDSAMYLCASSLAVPWNTEAFFGQGTRLTVV.

This clonotype appeared many times. The gene calls are TRBV12-3 or TRBV12-4 and TRBJ1-1; perhaps TRBD1 as D (6 bases). Trimming shortened V by 7 bases and J by 1 base, and 16 bases separated the two germline ends. The CDR3 extends over 15 amino acids. The chain's CDR3 is CASMLQGRANTEAFF. In DNA form, the CDR3 reads TGTGCCAGCATGTTGCAGGGGCGGGCGAACACTGAAGCTTTCTTT.

Ten or more counts support this clonotype. The V and J genes are TRBV20-1 and TRBJ2-1, with 8 bases that match TRBD2. The junction had 15 bases not matched to a gene; V was cut back by 6 bases and J by 5 bases. The germline V gene has CDR1 DFQATT and CDR2 SNEGSKA (reference sequence). The CDR3 has 16 amino acids. The CDR3 here is CSARRVAGGIHNEQFF. In DNA form, the CDR3 reads TGCAGTGCCCGACGGGTGGCGGGGGGAATCCACAATGAGCAGTTCTTC.

There are many counts of this clonotype. This chain connects TRBV12-3 or TRBV12-4 to TRBJ1-5; D not certain. This CDR3 is built from 14 residues. V lost 1 base and J lost 6, with 10 bases in between. CDR3 amino acids: CASSLGRRVQPQHF. DNA of the CDR3: TGTGCCAGCAGTTTAGGGCGCCGAGTTCAGCCCCAGCATTTT.

This clonotype was detected many times. This chain links TRBV12-3 or TRBV12-4 with TRBJ2-2; D is unclear. V dropped 7 bases and J dropped 4 bases, with 10 bases sitting between them. The CDR3 is 13 residues long. The DNA of the CDR3 is TGTGCCAGCACCCCCCCGGGCACCGGGGAGCTGTTTTTT. Translating it yields CASTPPGTGELFF.

This clonotype was seen ten or more times. The chain joins TRBV29-1 to TRBJ2-3, with D perhaps TRBD1 (5 bases). Germline loops: CDR1 SQVTM, CDR2 ANQGSEA. The CDR3 consists of 15 residues. V was pared by 0 bases and J by 2 bases, with 12 bases between. CDR3 sequence (DNA): TGCAGCGTTGAAGATCAGGGCGATCCCACAGATACGCAGTATTTT. Translated, it gives CSVEDQGDPTDTQYF.

This clonotype occurred many times. The junction departs from germline at one end; a sequencing error may be responsible. The CDR3 DNA reads TGCGCCAGCACCTTGGGCAGGGATGCTGAAGCTTTCTTT. This translates into CASTLGRDAEAFF. This chain links TRBV5-1 with TRBJ1-1; possibly TRBD1 for D (5 bases). CDR3 length equals 13 residues. Germline CDR1 reads SGHRS; CDR2 reads YFSETQ.

This clonotype appeared many times. The V and J genes are TRBV7-2 and TRBJ2-5; D is perhaps TRBD2 (6 bases). V was pared by 1 base and J by 9 bases, with 12 bases between. This CDR3 comprises 13 residues. The V gene's germline CDR1 is SGHTA and CDR2 FQGNSA. The CDR3 loop reads CASSLGGGAAQYF. In nucleotides, the CDR3 is TGTGCCAGCAGCTTAGGGGGCGGGGCCGCCCAGTACTTC.

This clonotype was detected a few times. V is TRBV5-4 and J is TRBJ2-3; D is possibly TRBD2 (5 bases). The V gene lost 1 base and the J gene lost 4 bases, with 7 bases spanning the gap. CDR1 and CDR2 (germline): SGHNT, YYREEE (reference sequence). The length of the CDR3 is 13 residues. The CDR3 loop reads CASSLPRADTQYF. For the CDR3, the DNA is TGTGCCAGCAGCTTGCCGAGGGCAGATACGCAGTATTTT. Based on the CDR3 plus reference TRBV5-4 and TRBJ2-3, the full variable domain is ETGVTQSPTHLIKTRGQQVTLRCSSQSGHNTVSWYQQALGQGPQFIFQYYREEENGRGNFPPRFSGLQFPNYSSELNVNALELDDSALYLCASSLPRADTQYFGPGTRLTVL.

This clonotype was seen ten or more times. The genes are TRBV7-9 and TRBJ2-1; the match to TRBD2 covers 11 bases. The CDR3 is 19 residues long. J was trimmed by 0 bases and V by 5 bases; bases with no gene match: 12. The germline V gene encodes CDR1 SEHNR and CDR2 FQNEAQ (reference sequence). CDR3 sequence reads: CASSPTGASGGSSYNEQFF. The CDR3 DNA follows: TGTGCCAGCAGCCCCACGGGGGCTAGCGGGGGGTCCTCCTACAATGAGCAGTTCTTC.